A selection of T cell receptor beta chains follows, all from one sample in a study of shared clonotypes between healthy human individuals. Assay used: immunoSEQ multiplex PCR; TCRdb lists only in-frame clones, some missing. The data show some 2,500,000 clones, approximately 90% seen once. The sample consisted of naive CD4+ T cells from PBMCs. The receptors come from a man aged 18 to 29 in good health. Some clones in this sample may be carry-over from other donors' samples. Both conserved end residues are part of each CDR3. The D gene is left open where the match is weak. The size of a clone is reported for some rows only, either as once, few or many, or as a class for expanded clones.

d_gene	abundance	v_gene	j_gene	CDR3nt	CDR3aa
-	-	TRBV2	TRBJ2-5	TGTGCCAGCAGTGATCCGGTCAGGGGCCAAGAGACCCAGTACTTC	CASSDPVRGQETQYF
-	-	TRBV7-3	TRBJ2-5	TGTGCCAGCAGCTTAGCGGCAGGGGAAGAGACCCAGTACTTC	CASSLAAGEETQYF
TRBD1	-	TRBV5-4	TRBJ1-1	TGTGCCAGCAGCCTGGGACAGATGAACACTGAAGCTTTCTTT	CASSLGQMNTEAFF
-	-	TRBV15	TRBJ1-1	TGTGCCACCAGCAGAGGGCAGGGTGGGAACACTGAAGCTTTCTTT	CATSRGQGGNTEAFF
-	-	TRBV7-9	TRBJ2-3	TGTGCCAGCAGCTTTGATGCTAGCACAGATACGCAGTATTTT	CASSFDASTDTQYF
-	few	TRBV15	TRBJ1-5	TGTGCCACCAGCAGAGTGCGGGGGCGCGTGGGCAATCAGCCCCAGCATTTT	CATSRVRGRVGNQPQHF
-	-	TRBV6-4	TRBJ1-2	TGTGCCAGCAACCCGACGGAGCCCTATGGCTACACCTTC	CASNPTEPYGYTF
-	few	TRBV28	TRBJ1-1	TGTGCCAGCATTTGGCAGGGAAACACTGAAGCTTTCTTT	CASIWQGNTEAFF
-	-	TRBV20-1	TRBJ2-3	TGCAGTGCCGGAAACACAGATACGCAGTATTTT	CSAGNTDTQYF
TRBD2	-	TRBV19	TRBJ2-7	TGTGCCAGTAGTATAGCCTGGGCTAGCGGGACCTACGAGCAGTACTTC	CASSIAWASGTYEQYF
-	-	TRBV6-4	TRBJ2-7	TGTGCCAGCAGTGGGTCAGGCGGCAGCGAGCAGTACTTC	CASSGSGGSEQYF
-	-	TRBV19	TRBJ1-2	TGTGCCAGTAGTACCGTCGGCCTTAACTATGGCTACACCTTC	CASSTVGLNYGYTF
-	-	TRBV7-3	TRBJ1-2	TGTGCCAGCAGCTTAAAGGGTCCGCAGGGAAACTATGGCTACACCTTC	CASSLKGPQGNYGYTF
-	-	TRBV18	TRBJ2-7	TGTGCCAGCTCACCCACGACAGGAGCAGGCGAGCAGTACTTC	CASSPTTGAGEQYF
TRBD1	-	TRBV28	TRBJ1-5	TGTGCCAGCAGTTGGGGACAGGGGCAAAATCAGCCCCAGCATTTT	CASSWGQGQNQPQHF
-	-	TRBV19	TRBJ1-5	TGTGCCAGTAGTATTTGGGGCAGCAATCAGCCCCAGCATTTT	CASSIWGSNQPQHF
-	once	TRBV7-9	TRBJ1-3	TGTGCCAGCAGCTCTCACAGAGTACCTTCTGGAAACACCATATATTTT	CASSSHRVPSGNTIYF
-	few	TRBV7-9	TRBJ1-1	TGTGCCACCCAAGGGAACACTGAAGCTTTCTTT	CATQGNTEAFF
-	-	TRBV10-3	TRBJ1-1	TGTGCCATCAGGGGGTCAGGTGCACCGGTGAACACTGAAGCTTTCTTT	CAIRGSGAPVNTEAFF
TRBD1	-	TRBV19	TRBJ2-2	TGTGCCAGTAGTACTACAACCGAATCCGGACAGGGGGTCGGGGAGCTGTTTTTT	CASSTTTESGQGVGELFF
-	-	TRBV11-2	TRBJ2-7	TGTGCCAGCAGCTTATCCTCAGGACTGTCCTCCTACGAGCAGTACTTC	CASSLSSGLSSYEQYF
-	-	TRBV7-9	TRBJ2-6	TGTGCCAGCAGCTTAATAAGCTCTGGGGCCAACGTCCTGACTTTC	CASSLISSGANVLTF
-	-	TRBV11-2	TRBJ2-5	TGTGCCAGCAGCCTCATTCGCCGGGAGGGGGCGAAGACCCAGTACTTC	CASSLIRREGAKTQYF
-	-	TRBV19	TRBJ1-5	TGTGCCAGTAGTCCTTGGGATACGGCTAATCAGCCCCAGCATTTT	CASSPWDTANQPQHF
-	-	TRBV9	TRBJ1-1	TGTGCCAGCAGCGGGGGGTTAGGGCGCACTGAAGCTTTCTTT	CASSGGLGRTEAFF
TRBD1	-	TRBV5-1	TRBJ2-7	TGCGCCAGCAGCTTGGTCCGGGGACAGCCGGCCGAGCAGTACTTC	CASSLVRGQPAEQYF
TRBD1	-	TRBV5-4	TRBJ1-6	TGTGCCAGCGCTCCGGGACAGGGAAATTCACCCCTCCACTTT	CASAPGQGNSPLHF
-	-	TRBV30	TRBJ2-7	TGTGCCTGGAGTCTCGCTCGGGAGCAGTACTTC	CAWSLAREQYF
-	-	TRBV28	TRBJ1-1	TGTGCCAGCAGTCGCCTTCCGAACACTGAAGCTTTCTTT	CASSRLPNTEAFF
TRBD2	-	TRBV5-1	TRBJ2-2	TGCGCCAGCAGCCGGGGAGGGAGAGGCACCGGGGAGCTGTTTTTT	CASSRGGRGTGELFF
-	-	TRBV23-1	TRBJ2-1	TGCGCCAGCCTCTGTCAGGGAGTGAGTAGGGACAATGAGCAGTTCTTC	CASLCQGVSRDNEQFF
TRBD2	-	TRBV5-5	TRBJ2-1	TGTGCCAGCAGCAAGGGGACTAGCGGGAGGGCCGGTGAGCAGTTCTTC	CASSKGTSGRAGEQFF
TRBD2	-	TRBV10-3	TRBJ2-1	TGTGCCATCCGGGGGCTAGCGGGAGGTGGTGAGCAGTTCTTC	CAIRGLAGGGEQFF
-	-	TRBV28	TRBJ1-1	TGTGCCAGCACCACCCCCGCCAGGACTGAAGCTTTCTTT	CASTTPARTEAFF
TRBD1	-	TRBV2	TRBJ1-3	TGTGCCAGCAGGGGGACAGCTGGAAACACCATATATTTT	CASRGTAGNTIYF
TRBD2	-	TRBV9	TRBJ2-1	TGTGCCAGCAGCGTAGACAGCGGGAGTCTCTATGAGCAGTTCTTC	CASSVDSGSLYEQFF
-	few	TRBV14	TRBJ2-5	TGTGCCAGCAGCCAAGAAAGGGGGGCTGAGGAAGAGACCCAGTACTTC	CASSQERGAEEETQYF
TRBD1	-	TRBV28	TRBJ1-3	TGTGCCAGCAGTTTAGTGACAGGGGGTCCTGGAAACACCATATATTTT	CASSLVTGGPGNTIYF
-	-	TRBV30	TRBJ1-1	TGTGCCTTGGAGACCCCTTTCTTT	CALETPFF
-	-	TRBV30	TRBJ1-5	TGTGCCTGGAGAGGGCAGGGTGATCAGCCCCAGCATTTT	CAWRGQGDQPQHF
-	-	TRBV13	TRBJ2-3	TGTGCCAGCAGCTTAGGCCTGGGAAGCACAGATACGCAGTATTTT	CASSLGLGSTDTQYF
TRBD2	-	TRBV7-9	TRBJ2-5	TGTGCCAGCACCACGCCCCTAGCGGGAGGTTGGGAGACCCAGTACTTC	CASTTPLAGGWETQYF
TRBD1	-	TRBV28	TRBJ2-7	TGTGCCAGCAGTTCGCCCGGACAGGGTGGCGGTTACGAGCAGTACTTC	CASSSPGQGGGYEQYF
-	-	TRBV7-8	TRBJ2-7	TGTGCCAGCAGCTTAGGGTACAGGGCGCCCAGCTCCTACGAGCAGTACTTC	CASSLGYRAPSSYEQYF
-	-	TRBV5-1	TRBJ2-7	TGCGCCAGCAGCTTGGGCCTCTGGGACCGCTACGAGCAGTACTTC	CASSLGLWDRYEQYF
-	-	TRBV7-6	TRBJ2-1	TGTGCCAGCAGCTTACCTCGGGGCAGTATTGAGCAGTTCTTC	CASSLPRGSIEQFF
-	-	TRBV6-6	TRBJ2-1	TGTGCCAGCAGTTTAAGCGGGCCTAGCAATGAGCAGTTCTTC	CASSLSGPSNEQFF
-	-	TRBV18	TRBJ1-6	TGTGCCAGCTCACCACCCGAGAGCTCCTATAATTCACCCCTCCACTTT	CASSPPESSYNSPLHF
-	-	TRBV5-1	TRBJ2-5	TGCGCCAGCAGCTTGGGGAGCGGACAAGAGACCCAGTACTTC	CASSLGSGQETQYF
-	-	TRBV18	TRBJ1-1	TGTGCCAGCTCACTGACCTATAAGGAGGACACTGAAGCTTTCTTT	CASSLTYKEDTEAFF
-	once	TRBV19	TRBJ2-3	TGTGCCAGTAGTCCGAGCACAGATACGCAGTATTTT	CASSPSTDTQYF